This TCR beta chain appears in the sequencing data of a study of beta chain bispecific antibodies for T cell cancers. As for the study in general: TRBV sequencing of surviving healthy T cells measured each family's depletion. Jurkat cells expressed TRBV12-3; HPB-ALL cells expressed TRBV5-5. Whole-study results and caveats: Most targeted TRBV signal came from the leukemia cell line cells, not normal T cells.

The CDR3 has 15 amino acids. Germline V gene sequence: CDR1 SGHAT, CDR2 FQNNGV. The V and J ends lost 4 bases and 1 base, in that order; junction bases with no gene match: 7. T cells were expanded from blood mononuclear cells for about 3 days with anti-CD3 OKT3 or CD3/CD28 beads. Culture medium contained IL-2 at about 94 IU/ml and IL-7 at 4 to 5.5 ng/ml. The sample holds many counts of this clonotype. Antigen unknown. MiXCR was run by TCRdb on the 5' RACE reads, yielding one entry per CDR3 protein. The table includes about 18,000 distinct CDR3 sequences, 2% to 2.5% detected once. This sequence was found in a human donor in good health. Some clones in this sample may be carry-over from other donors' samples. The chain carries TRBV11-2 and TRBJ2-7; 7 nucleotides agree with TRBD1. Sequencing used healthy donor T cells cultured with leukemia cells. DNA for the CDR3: TGTGCCAGCAGCTCTAGGGGGCAGGATTCCTACGAGCAGTACTTC. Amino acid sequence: CASSSRGQDSYEQYF.